This TCR beta chain was recovered during a study of blood T cells in healthy people across ages. Study-wide findings and caveats: Strongly correlated with naive T cell percentage was TCR beta diversity.

This clonotype was picked up a small number of times. Its antigen is unknown. Sample-barcoded 5' priming and a J-beta primer mix drove a second PCR of roughly 7 to 11 cycles. Samples each returned at least 3 million CDR3-containing paired-end reads. TCRdb reprocessed the 5' RACE reads with MiXCR, giving one entry per CDR3 protein. The table includes about 930,000 distinct CDR3 sequences, roughly 28% detected once. The authors extracted at least 6 micrograms of total RNA per sample. The CDR3 length is 13 residues. In germline, CDR1 is SGHRS, CDR2 YFSETQ. The V end lost 2 bases, the J end lost 5 bases, and 8 bases lay between the germline ends. This sample also appeared in a second study, on T cells of mothers and their children.

Sequences were obtained from blood. This TCR derives from a woman aged 40 to 49 in good health. V and J are TRBV5-1 and TRBJ2-1; either TRBD1 or TRBD2 may supply D (5 bases each). The CDR3 sequence is CASSLSGHNEQFF. CDR3 nucleotides: TGCGCCAGCAGCTTATCGGGGCACAATGAGCAGTTCTTC.